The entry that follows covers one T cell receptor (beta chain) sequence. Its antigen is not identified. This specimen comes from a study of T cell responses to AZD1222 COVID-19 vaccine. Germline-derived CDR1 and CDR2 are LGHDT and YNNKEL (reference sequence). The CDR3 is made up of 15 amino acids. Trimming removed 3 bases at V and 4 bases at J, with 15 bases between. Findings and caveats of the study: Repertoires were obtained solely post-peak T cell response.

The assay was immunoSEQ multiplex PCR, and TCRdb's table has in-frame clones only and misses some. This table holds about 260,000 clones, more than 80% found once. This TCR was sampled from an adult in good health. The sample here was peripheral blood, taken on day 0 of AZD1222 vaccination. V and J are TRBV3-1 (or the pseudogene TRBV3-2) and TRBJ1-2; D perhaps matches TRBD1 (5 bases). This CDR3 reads CASSHLSGLGYGYTF. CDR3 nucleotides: TGTGCCAGCAGCCATTTGTCAGGGTTGGGCTATGGCTACACCTTC.